The TCR beta chain described here comes from a study of blood T cell repertoires in COVID-19. Overall study context: The cDNA or gDNA used as material had been derived from T cells, B-cell-depleted T cells, or PBMCs.

In the authors' methods: Reference gene primer amplification yielded estimated nucleated cell counts. The method was immunoSEQ multiplex PCR; TCRdb's version includes in-frame clones alone and lacks a portion of them. V and J calls and clone size are as listed in that table; D and trimming were resolved from the DNA. The sample includes 120,000 to 150,000 clones, roughly nine tenths of them seen just once. Germline lookup yields CDR1 MGHRA and CDR2 YSYEKL. The CDR3 runs to 14 residues. Trimming left V 4 bases short and J 3 bases short, with 10 bases between. The sample consisted of peripheral blood. This sequence originates from a woman aged 60 to 75 with active COVID-19. The chain combines TRBV4-1 with TRBJ2-1; the D gene is possibly TRBD2 (6 bases). The CDR3 DNA reads as TGCGCCAGCAGCCGCAGGGAGGACTACAATGAGCAGTTCTTC. Residues: CASSRREDYNEQFF.